One and the same sample provided the 6 T cell receptor beta chains below, sequenced in a study of CD8 T cells in ankylosing spondylitis. One entry per CDR3 protein results from TCRdb running MiXCR on the 5' RACE reads. The sample has roughly 350,000 distinct CDR3 sequences, around 8% seen once. What these receptors recognize is not known. Study-level findings and limits: What seemed typical of ankylosing spondylitis blood was a TCR beta motif built from about 8 highly homologous variants.

The specimen was blood, either unsorted or a sorted T cell fraction (not recorded which). The receptor source for this set is a male donor with ankylosing spondylitis.

This clonotype was found many times. The gene calls are TRBV5-1 and TRBJ1-5; D is uncertain. Trimming shortened V by 1 base and J by 6 bases, and 11 bases separated the two germline ends. From germline, CDR1 is SGHRS and CDR2 YFSETQ. The CDR3 consists of 14 residues. CDR3 region: CASSLLGGSQPQHF. CDR3 coding DNA: TGCGCCAGCAGCTTGCTGGGAGGAAGTCAGCCCCAGCATTTT.

The rearrangement joins TRBV9 to TRBJ2-1, with TRBD1 matching 8 bases. Germline trimming cut 3 bases from V and 6 bases from J; bases unmatched to any gene: 8. From germline, CDR1 is SGDLS and CDR2 YYNGEE. The CDR3 consists of 15 residues. The CDR3 is CASSGTGKPPNEQFF. Here the CDR3 DNA reads TGTGCCAGCAGCGGGACAGGGAAGCCACCCAATGAGCAGTTCTTC.

This clonotype appeared many times. The V call is TRBV29-1, the J call TRBJ2-3; no firm D call. With 3 bases removed from V and 2 bases from J, the gap between germline ends came to 9 bases. Germline assignment: CDR1 SQVTM and CDR2 ANQGSEA. The CDR3 is 13 residues long. The CDR3 coding sequence is TGCAGCGTTGATCTAGATTCCACAGATACGCAGTATTTT. Translation gives CSVDLDSTDTQYF.

The rearrangement links TRBV30 to TRBJ1-2; no firm D call. Trimming removed 0 bases at V and 2 bases at J, with 7 bases between. The CDR3 runs 13 residues. Germline V lookup: CDR1 GTSNPN, CDR2 SVGIG (reference sequence). The CDR3 DNA reads TGTGCCTGGAGTGTAGCGATAAACTATGGCTACACCTTC. It specifies CAWSVAINYGYTF.

This chain links TRBV7-3 with TRBJ2-3, with D perhaps TRBD2 (5 bases). Trimming took off 0 bases at V and 2 bases at J, with 21 bases between the two ends. Germline loops: CDR1 SGHTA, CDR2 FQGTGA. This CDR3 has 19 amino acids. The CDR3 region has the DNA TGTGCCAGCAGCTTAACCCCGCGGCTAGCCGATGGGCCCACAGATACGCAGTATTTT. Residues: CASSLTPRLADGPTDTQYF.

This clonotype has a count of ten or more. This chain connects TRBV7-9 to TRBJ2-3; the match to TRBD2 covers 8 bases. The V segment lost 6 bases and the J segment 1 base; nucleotides outside the gene matches: 6. The CDR3 is made up of 15 amino acids. Germline V CDR1 and CDR2: SEHNR, FQNEAQ (reference sequence). The DNA of the CDR3 is TGTGCCAGCAGATTAAGCGGGAGTGGCACAGATACGCAGTATTTT. It specifies CASRLSGSGTDTQYF.